Shown below are 9 T cell receptor beta chains from a single sample sequenced in a study of T cell responses to AZD1222 COVID-19 vaccine. The data were produced by immunoSEQ multiplex PCR, yet TCRdb's version contains in-frame clones alone and is incomplete. The sample includes tens of thousands of clones, about 90% of them seen just once. The sequencing used peripheral blood, collected 28 days after the second AZD1222 dose. The receptors stem from an adult who received the AZD1222 COVID-19 vaccine.

CDR3 nucleotide sequence: TGCAGCGCGGGCCACCATACTTACGAGCAGTACTTC. Encoded protein: CSAGHHTYEQYF. This sequence joins TRBV29-1 and TRBJ2-7, with unresolved D. The V and J ends lost 7 bases and 4 bases respectively, with 14 bases between them. Germline CDR1 is SQVTM and CDR2 is ANQGSEA. This CDR3 has 12 amino acids.

The genes are TRBV4-1 and TRBJ1-2; 7 bases map to TRBD1. The CDR3 totals 14 residues. V was pared by 6 bases and J by 4 bases, with 8 bases of the junction left unmatched. Germline-derived CDR1 and CDR2 are MGHRA and YSYEKL. The CDR3 region has the DNA TGCGCCAGCAGTCCGACAGGGATGCGCTATGGCTACACCTTC. Protein product: CASSPTGMRYGYTF.

The genes are TRBV15 and TRBJ1-2; D remains unclear. CDR3 size: 14 residues. From germline, CDR1 is LNHNV and CDR2 YYDKDF (reference sequence). The V end was cut by 0 bases, the J end by 2 bases, with 7 bases between. The CDR3 here is CATSRDRQNYGYTF. The CDR3 DNA follows: TGTGCCACCAGCAGAGATCGGCAGAACTATGGCTACACCTTC.

The chain links TRBV27 to TRBJ1-4, with a possible D match to TRBD1 (5 bases). Trimming removed 1 base from V and 8 bases from J, with 11 bases in between. The CDR3 runs to 14 residues. Germline values: CDR1 MNHEY, CDR2 SMNVEV (reference sequence). The DNA of the CDR3 is TGTGCCAGCAGTTTATTCCAGGGAAGGGAAAAACTGTTTTTT. It yields the protein CASSLFQGREKLFF.

V usage is TRBV6-5 and J usage is TRBJ2-7, with D maybe TRBD2 (6 bases). Germline CDR1 and CDR2: MNHEY and SVGAGI. The CDR3 contains 14 residues. V was cut by 6 bases and J by 2 bases, with 14 bases left in between. This chain's CDR3 is CASRSTGRTYEQYF. The CDR3 DNA reads TGTGCCAGCAGGTCCACCGGGAGAACCTACGAGCAGTACTTC.

V usage is TRBV28 and J usage is TRBJ2-7, with TRBD1 matching over 7 bases. V trimming: 3 bases; J trimming: 3 bases; junction bases outside the gene matches: 2. Germline CDR1 MDHEN, CDR2 SYDVKM. This CDR3 spans 13 amino acids. The chain's CDR3 is CASSFRGLYEQYF. DNA for the CDR3: TGTGCCAGCAGTTTTAGGGGGCTCTACGAGCAGTACTTC.

The rearrangement uses TRBV28 and TRBJ1-1; D is uncertain. The V and J ends lost 6 bases and 3 bases respectively, with 14 bases between them. The CDR3 runs 14 residues. In germline, CDR1 is MDHEN, CDR2 SYDVKM. The CDR3 region has the DNA TGTGCCAGCAGCTCGGGGTCCAAGGACACTGAAGCTTTCTTT. Its translation is CASSSGSKDTEAFF.

Concerning this clone itself: The junction differs from germline at one of its ends, possibly a read error. The CDR3 DNA sequence: TGTGCCAGCAGTTCCCCGGTAGTGGTTAAGGGCGATTTC. The encoded protein is CASSSPVVVKGDF. This chain links TRBV28 with TRBJ1-2; D unresolved. Germline values: CDR1 MDHEN, CDR2 SYDVKM. This CDR3 comprises 13 residues.

This clone has only one observation. This sequence joins TRBV7-8 and TRBJ1-2; D perhaps matches TRBD1 (6 bases). CDR3 length equals 15 residues. V was cut by 5 bases and J by 8 bases, with 21 bases left in between. Germline values: CDR1 SGHVS, CDR2 FQNEAQ. The CDR3 DNA is TGTGCCAGCAGCGGTATAACGGGGGGCGCACAGGGCTACACCTTC. Its translation: CASSGITGGAQGYTF.